The rows below give T cell receptor beta chains drawn from one sample of a study of blood T cells in healthy people across ages. TCRdb re-derived calls from the 5' RACE reads in MiXCR, one entry per CDR3 protein. The sample carries fewer than 900,000 distinct CDR3 sequences, roughly 50% recorded once. Source material: blood. These receptors came from a woman aged 55-75 years in good health. The CDR3 runs from the conserved cysteine through the conserved F or W. The size of a clone is reported for some rows only, either as once, few or many, or as a class for expanded clones.

>TRBV20-1|NA|TRBJ1-3
CSARDTGGDCAIYF
>TRBV28|NA|TRBJ2-7
CASSKPGTGTYEQYF
>TRBV28|many|TRBJ2-1
CASSLSHNEQFF
>TRBV7-2|once|TRBJ2-1
CASSLGVGGRYNEQFF
>TRBV29-1|NA|TRBJ2-7
CSVERDTDYEQYF
>TRBV7-2|few|TRBJ2-7
CASSLGSSGSYEQYF
>TRBV14|few|TRBJ2-5
CASSQGVVPRETQYF
>TRBV6-2/TRBV6-3|few|TRBJ2-4
CASRPGLARNIQYF
>TRBV7-2|NA|TRBJ1-5
CASSLQAGQPQHF
>TRBV24-1|NA|TRBJ2-6
CATSDDRGRLGANVLTF
>TRBV24-1|NA|TRBJ1-2
CATSEGGEFGYTF
>TRBV2|NA|TRBJ2-5
CASRNLKGETQYF
>TRBV5-1|NA|TRBJ2-1
CASSRSLAGGIAFF
>TRBV10-3|NA|TRBJ2-2
CAIRESTGELFF
>TRBV14|NA|TRBJ1-2
CASSQEVINYGYTF
>TRBV28|few|TRBJ2-3
CASSRILGLAGADTQYF
>TRBV4-3|few|TRBJ1-2
CASSQVRQFYGYTF
>TRBV19|NA|TRBJ2-3
CASSRQGSTDTQYF
>TRBV24-1|NA|TRBJ2-1
CATSDSNLERQFF
>TRBV2|NA|TRBJ1-2
CASSGRVGGGYTF
>TRBV6-2/TRBV6-3|NA|TRBJ2-5
CASSYKGQGARETQYF
>TRBV6-2/TRBV6-3|NA|TRBJ1-1
CASSYGRGNRNTEAFF
>TRBV24-1|NA|TRBJ1-5
CATSEGTSGHQPQHF
>TRBV7-9|NA|TRBJ2-5
CASLLGGRRETQYF
>TRBV5-1|few|TRBJ2-2
CASSATGENTGELFF
>TRBV12-3/TRBV12-4|NA|TRBJ2-6
CASSLGLRGLGANVLTF
>TRBV12-3/TRBV12-4|NA|TRBJ2-3
CASSSGTSEPDTQYF